Following are 4 T cell receptor beta chains from one sample sequenced in a study of shared clonotypes between healthy human individuals. Sequencing was performed with immunoSEQ multiplex PCR; in TCRdb, only in-frame clones are kept and a portion is missing. The repertoire holds approximately 2.4 million clones, with approximately 95% as singletons. The sequencing sample was made of naive CD4+ T cells sorted from blood. Subset defined: CD45RA+ positively selected. Source of these receptors: a man younger than 35 in good health.

The chain employs TRBV7-3 and TRBJ1-3; D might be TRBD1 (6 bases). Per the germline V gene, CDR1 is SGHTA and CDR2 is FQGTGA. V was trimmed by 6 bases and J by 6 bases, leaving 21 bases between them. The CDR3 consists of 16 residues. CDR3 sequence reads: CASRTPCRDIPNTIYF. CDR3 in DNA: TGTGCCAGCAGGACCCCCTGTCGGGACATCCCAAACACCATATATTTT.

The chain is built from TRBV10-3 and TRBJ2-5; the match to TRBD1 covers 8 bases. This CDR3 has 16 amino acids. The V segment lost 5 bases and the J segment 1 base; nucleotides outside the gene matches: 9. The germline gives CDR1 ENHRY, CDR2 SYGVKD. CDR3 DNA sequence: TGTGCCATCAGTATTGGACAGGGAAGGTCCCAAGAGACCCAGTACTTC. Its protein product is CAISIGQGRSQETQYF.

About this clone: Other DNA sequences from this sample encode an identical CDR3 as well. This chain uses TRBV13 with TRBJ2-7, with 7 bases matching TRBD1. Germline V CDR1 and CDR2: PRHDT, FYEKMQ (reference sequence). V was clipped by 5 bases and J by 3 bases; unmatched bases: 7. The length of the CDR3 is 14 residues. The chain's CDR3 is CASSGRQGSYEQYF. The CDR3 DNA sequence: TGTGCCAGCAGCGGGCGACAGGGCAGCTACGAGCAGTACTTC.

This chain connects TRBV6-5 to TRBJ2-5; tentative D call: TRBD2 (5 bases). Germline CDR1 and CDR2: MNHEY and SVGAGI. The V end lost 6 bases, the J end lost 1 base, and 9 bases lay between the germline ends. This CDR3 is 13 amino acids long. CDR3 nucleotide sequence: TGTGCCAGCAGGGGAGCATCCCAAGAGACCCAGTACTTC. Translation: CASRGASQETQYF.